The next 32 T cell receptor beta chains were all read from a single sample in a study of blood T cell repertoires in COVID-19. The table came from immunoSEQ multiplex PCR; TCRdb's copy has only in-frame clones and leaves some out. The top ten clones hold approximately 4% of a sample with about 85,000 clones, around 90% of them seen once. The sequencing input was peripheral blood. All receptors derive from a woman older than 75 with active or convalescent COVID-19.

V and J are TRBV28 and TRBJ1-4, with TRBD1 matching 9 bases. Trimming at V came to 6 bases and at J to 4 bases, leaving 3 bases not matched to a gene. Germline CDR1 reads MDHEN; CDR2 reads SYDVKM. This CDR3 has 14 residues. This CDR3 reads CASRRQGGNEKLFF. The CDR3 DNA follows: TGTGCCAGCAGAAGACAGGGGGGTAATGAAAAACTGTTTTTT. Filled out from reference TRBV28 and TRBJ1-4, the complete variable domain reads DVKVTQSSRYLVKRTGEKVFLECVQDMDHENMFWYRQDPGLGLRLIYFSYDVKMKEKGDIPEGYSVSREKKERFSLILESASTNQTSMYLCASRRQGGNEKLFFGSGTQLSVL.

The chain carries TRBV5-6 and TRBJ2-1, with 9 bases aligning to TRBD1. The CDR3 covers 16 residues. Trimming cost V 2 bases and J 6 bases; bases outside gene matches: 9. Germline CDR1 reads SGHDT; CDR2 reads YYEEEE. The CDR3 DNA reads as TGTGCCAGCAGCTTTCCCCCGGGACAGGGTTCCAATGAGCAGTTCTTC. Residues: CASSFPPGQGSNEQFF.

The genes are TRBV28 and TRBJ2-7; D is possibly TRBD2 (5 bases). Germline V CDR1 and CDR2: MDHEN, SYDVKM. Trimming removed 9 bases at V and 1 base at J, with 7 bases between. The CDR3 loop spans 11 amino acids. CDR3 protein: CARTGSYEQYF. For the CDR3, the DNA is TGTGCCAGGACGGGGTCCTACGAGCAGTACTTC.

V is TRBV3-1 (or the pseudogene TRBV3-2) and J is TRBJ2-6; no clear D gene. CDR3 length: 15 amino acids. Germline V lookup: CDR1 LGHDT, CDR2 YNNKEL (reference sequence). V lost 1 base and J lost 0, with 4 bases in between. CDR3 DNA: TGTGCCAGCAGCCAAGGGGCCTCTGGGGCCAACGTCCTGACTTTC. Translation: CASSQGASGANVLTF.

The V call is TRBV10-2, the J call TRBJ1-1; D might be TRBD1 (5 bases). From germline, CDR1 is WSHSY and CDR2 SAAADI. V was pared by 1 base and J by 8 bases, with 14 bases between. This CDR3 has 14 residues. The CDR3 reads CASSEFLTGGEAFF. The CDR3 DNA reads as TGCGCCAGCAGTGAGTTTCTAACGGGGGGAGAAGCTTTCTTT.

V usage is TRBV4-3 and J usage is TRBJ2-1; 8 positions match TRBD2. CDR1 is LGHNA, CDR2 YSLEER, per germline. V was pared by 1 base and J by 5 bases, with 4 bases of the junction left unmatched. This CDR3 spans 15 amino acids. The CDR3 bases are TGCGCCAGCAGCCAAGGGACTAGCAGTAACAATGAGCAGTTCTTC. It translates to CASSQGTSSNNEQFF.

The gene calls are TRBV5-1 and TRBJ1-4; 7 nucleotides agree with TRBD1. Trimming at V came to 0 bases and at J to 8 bases, leaving 4 bases not matched to a gene. The CDR3 covers 14 residues. Germline V gene sequence: CDR1 SGHRS, CDR2 YFSETQ. Written as DNA, the CDR3 is TGCGCCAGCAGCTTGGGAGGGGGCCTGGAAAAACTGTTTTTT. Its translation: CASSLGGGLEKLFF.

The CDR3, as DNA: TGTGCCAGCAGTGACTACAGGACAGGGCTAGGACAGCCCCAGCATTTT. This encodes CASSDYRTGLGQPQHF. This chain joins TRBV6-1 and TRBJ1-5; 8 bases align to TRBD1. Unmatched junction bases numbered 11, after V lost 3 bases and J lost 7 bases. This CDR3 is 16 amino acids long. Germline V gene lookup returns CDR1 MNHNS and CDR2 SASEGT.

The CDR3 is CNFTGLADNNEQFF. The CDR3 DNA follows: TGCAACTTTACGGGACTAGCGGATAACAATGAGCAGTTCTTC. The rearrangement uses TRBV29-1 and TRBJ2-1; TRBD2 matches 11 bases. This CDR3 contains 14 residues. Per the germline V gene, CDR1 is SQVTM and CDR2 is ANQGSEA.

The chain carries TRBV5-1 and TRBJ2-5; D is uncertain. CDR1 and CDR2 (germline): SGHRS, YFSETQ. V lost 4 bases and J lost 2, with 6 bases in between. This CDR3 is built from 12 residues. CDR3 coding DNA: TGCGCCAGCAGCCTACTTCAAGAGACCCAGTACTTC. As protein: CASSLLQETQYF.

This chain uses TRBV5-1 with TRBJ2-7; tentatively, D is TRBD2 (5 bases). V gave up 0 bases and J gave up 6 bases, with 10 bases separating them. The CDR3 length is 13 residues. CDR1 is SGHRS, CDR2 YFSETQ, per germline. The CDR3 DNA is TGCGCCAGCAGCTTGGATGTAGGAGGCGAGCAGTACTTC. Amino acid sequence: CASSLDVGGEQYF. Drawing the rest from reference TRBV5-1 and TRBJ2-7, the complete variable domain is KAGVTQTPRYLIKTRGQQVTLSCSPISGHRSVSWYQQTPGQGLQFLFEYFSETQRNKGNFPGRFSGRQFSNSRSEMNVSTLELGDSALYLCASSLDVGGEQYFGPGTRLTVT.

V and J are TRBV10-2 and TRBJ2-1; TRBD2 matches 12 bases. V gave up 4 bases and J gave up 10 bases; unmatched junction bases: 2. CDR1 is WSHSY and CDR2 is SAAADI in the germline V gene. The CDR3 spans 13 residues. CDR3 sequence (DNA): TGCGCCAGCAGTGGGCTAGCGGGGGGGGAGCAGTTCTTC. Its translation: CASSGLAGGEQFF.

As DNA, the CDR3 is TGTGCCATCACCCTAGGACAGGGTAGGGATCGGAATGAGCAGTTCTTC. It is translated as CAITLGQGRDRNEQFF. The V gene is TRBV10-3, the J gene TRBJ2-1; 8 positions match TRBD1. Unmatched junction bases numbered 15, after V lost 7 bases and J lost 7 bases. Germline CDR1 is ENHRY and CDR2 is SYGVKD. CDR3 size: 16 residues.

The V gene is TRBV30, the J gene TRBJ1-1, with 7 bases aligning to TRBD1. CDR1 and CDR2 from the germline V gene are GTSNPN and SVGIG (reference sequence). With 2 bases clipped from V and 5 bases from J, the junction kept 17 bases outside the gene matches. The length of the CDR3 is 17 residues. This CDR3 reads CAWSSASRGRGRTEAFF. The CDR3 coding sequence is TGTGCCTGGAGTTCCGCCTCCCGCGGAAGGGGGCGGACTGAAGCTTTCTTT.

The rearrangement joins TRBV19 to TRBJ2-1, with D perhaps TRBD2 (5 bases). The germline V gene has CDR1 LNHDA and CDR2 SQIVND (reference sequence). V lost 5 bases to trimming and J lost 2 bases, with 10 bases between them. The CDR3 is 14 amino acids. CDR3 sequence: CASSVSGTYNEQFF. DNA for the CDR3: TGTGCCAGTAGTGTAAGCGGAACCTACAATGAGCAGTTCTTC.

The chain has TRBV11-2 and TRBJ2-1; tentatively, D is TRBD1 (6 bases). The V gene lost 7 bases and the J gene lost 5 bases, with 21 bases spanning the gap. In germline, CDR1 is SGHAT, CDR2 FQNNGV. This CDR3 has 16 amino acids. This chain's CDR3 is CASNPQGLGINNEQFF. DNA for the CDR3: TGTGCCAGCAACCCACAGGGCCTAGGGATTAACAATGAGCAGTTCTTC.

This chain uses TRBV24-1 with TRBJ1-5; D unclear. The germline V gene encodes CDR1 KGHDR and CDR2 SFDVKD. This CDR3 spans 15 amino acids. Trimming removed 3 bases at V and 6 bases at J, with 14 bases between. The CDR3 DNA is TGTGCCACCAGTGATCATACAGTTGCAAGTCAGCCCCAGCATTTT. Protein product: CATSDHTVASQPQHF.

The chain couples TRBV2 to TRBJ2-7, with a tentative D call TRBD1 (6 bases). Germline V gene data show CDR1 as SNHLY and CDR2 as FYNNEI. This CDR3 is 13 amino acids long. V lost 3 bases, J lost 5 bases, and 11 bases lay in between. The CDR3, as DNA: TGTGCCAGCAGTGATCCGGGACAAGACGAGCAGTACTTC. Its protein is CASSDPGQDEQYF.

The V gene is TRBV5-5, the J gene TRBJ2-3; the D gene is possibly TRBD2 (6 bases). This CDR3 is 18 amino acids long. Germline loops: CDR1 SGHKS, CDR2 YYEKEE (reference sequence). The germline V and J ends were trimmed by 2 bases and 2 bases, with 21 bases remaining between them. CDR3 DNA sequence: TGTGCCAGCAGCTTAGGACTAATCGGGGCGGGAATCACAGATACGCAGTATTTT. Its translation is CASSLGLIGAGITDTQYF. The full variable domain, in which reference TRBV5-5 and TRBJ2-3 provide the parts outside the CDR3, is DAGVTQSPTHLIKTRGQQVTLRCSPISGHKSVSWYQQVLGQGPQFIFQYYEKEERGRGNFPDRFSARQFPNYSSELNVNALLLGDSALYLCASSLGLIGAGITDTQYFGPGTRLTVL.

The chain carries TRBV2 and TRBJ2-2, with D perhaps matching TRBD2 (6 bases). Trimming cost V 2 bases and J 4 bases, with 8 bases left between them. This CDR3 has 14 amino acids. Per germline, CDR1 SNHLY and CDR2 FYNNEI. The CDR3 coding sequence is TGTGCCAGCAGTGAAACGCGGGGCACCGGGGAGCTGTTTTTT. Translation: CASSETRGTGELFF. Full variable domain (outside the CDR3, taken from reference TRBV2 and TRBJ2-2): EPEVTQTPSHQVTQMGQEVILRCVPISNHLYFYWYRQILGQKVEFLVSFYNNEISEKSEIFDDQFSVERPDGSNFTLKIRSTKLEDSAMYFCASSETRGTGELFFGEGSRLTVL.

This chain joins TRBV27 and TRBJ1-1, with TRBD1 matching 8 bases. The CDR3 covers 15 residues. CDR1 and CDR2 from the germline V gene are MNHEY and SMNVEV (reference sequence). J gave up 1 base and V 6 bases, and 7 bases lay outside the gene matches. For the CDR3, the DNA is TGTGCCAGCAGGGGGGATGGACAGGGGAACACTGAAGCTTTCTTT. This gives the protein CASRGDGQGNTEAFF.

The count of this clone is one. The V gene is TRBV2, the J gene TRBJ2-1; TRBD2 agrees at 11 bases. CDR3 length: 17 amino acids. CDR1 is SNHLY and CDR2 is FYNNEI in the germline V gene. Trimming cost V 6 bases and J 1 base; bases outside gene matches: 8. The CDR3 here is CASRTSGTVDSYNEQFF. CDR3 bases: TGTGCCAGCAGGACTAGCGGGACAGTAGATTCCTACAATGAGCAGTTCTTC.

The V and J genes are TRBV7-2 and TRBJ1-1; D is perhaps TRBD1 (6 bases). The germline CDR1 and CDR2 sequences are SGHTA and FQGNSA. CDR3 length: 15 amino acids. The germline V and J ends were trimmed by 4 bases and 1 base, with 13 bases remaining between them. CDR3 sequence (DNA): TGTGCCAGCAGCTCCTGGACAGCACAGAACACTGAAGCTTTCTTT. This sequence encodes CASSSWTAQNTEAFF.

This clone showed up just once. The chain joins TRBV9 to TRBJ2-2; TRBD1 might be the D (5 bases). Trimming took 3 bases from V and 0 from J, leaving 9 bases between them. The germline gives CDR1 SGDLS, CDR2 YYNGEE. The CDR3 spans 15 residues. The CDR3 loop is CASSARGSNTGELFF. CDR3 nucleotides: TGTGCCAGCAGCGCTAGGGGCTCGAACACCGGGGAGCTGTTTTTT. Full variable domain (outside the CDR3, taken from reference TRBV9 and TRBJ2-2): DSGVTQTPKHLITATGQRVTLRCSPRSGDLSVYWYQQSLDQGLQFLIQYYNGEERAKGNILERFSAQQFPDLHSELNLSSLELGDSALYFCASSARGSNTGELFFGEGSRLTVL.

This clone was counted once. This rearrangement joins TRBV5-1 to TRBJ2-7; D is uncertain. Germline assignment: CDR1 SGHRS and CDR2 YFSETQ. The CDR3 covers 13 residues. V dropped 4 bases and J dropped 4 bases, with 12 bases sitting between them. The CDR3 spells CASSLLTGYEQYF. The CDR3 region has the DNA TGCGCCAGCAGCCTTCTCACCGGGTACGAGCAGTACTTC. Filled out from reference TRBV5-1 and TRBJ2-7, the complete variable domain reads KAGVTQTPRYLIKTRGQQVTLSCSPISGHRSVSWYQQTPGQGLQFLFEYFSETQRNKGNFPGRFSGRQFSNSRSEMNVSTLELGDSALYLCASSLLTGYEQYFGPGTRLTVT.

This chain links TRBV7-9 with TRBJ2-1, with 7 positions matching TRBD1. This CDR3 region has 15 residues. CDR1 is SEHNR, CDR2 FQNEAQ, per germline (reference sequence). V shed 3 bases and J 7 bases; nucleotides not matched to a gene: 9. CDR3 amino acids: CASSFQTGTENEQFF. The CDR3 DNA follows: TGTGCCAGCAGCTTTCAGACCGGGACAGAAAATGAGCAGTTCTTC.

This chain connects TRBV4-3 to TRBJ2-1; 8 bases match TRBD2. This CDR3 has 18 amino acids. The V and J ends lost 0 bases and 4 bases, in that order; junction bases with no gene match: 11. Looked up from germline, CDR1 is LGHNA and CDR2 is YSLEER. This CDR3 reads CASSQETTGLAGYNEQFF. The DNA of the CDR3 is TGCGCCAGCAGCCAAGAAACCACCGGCCTAGCGGGTTACAATGAGCAGTTCTTC.

The CDR3 loop is CASSSTSGSVETQYF. CDR3 nucleotides: TGTGCCAGCAGCTCGACTAGCGGGAGTGTGGAGACCCAGTACTTC. V and J are TRBV5-4 and TRBJ2-5; 12 nucleotides match TRBD2. V gave up 3 bases and J gave up 5 bases; unmatched junction bases: 5. Germline V gene sequence: CDR1 SGHNT, CDR2 YYREEE (reference sequence). The CDR3 covers 15 residues.

The rearrangement links TRBV5-4 to TRBJ2-1, with TRBD2 as a possible D gene (6 bases). The germline V and J ends were trimmed by 6 bases and 5 bases, with 18 bases remaining between them. Germline V CDR1 and CDR2: SGHNT, YYREEE (reference sequence). The CDR3 runs 15 residues. CDR3 residues: CASIVSGGAHNEQFF. CDR3 in DNA: TGTGCCAGCATCGTTAGCGGAGGGGCCCACAATGAGCAGTTCTTC.

J is TRBJ2-5 and V is TRBV7-2, with TRBD2 matching over 10 bases. Germline assignment: CDR1 SGHTA and CDR2 FQGNSA. V shed 5 bases and J 5 bases; nucleotides not matched to a gene: 8. This CDR3 comprises 15 residues. CDR3 loop: CASSPQAGGGETQYF. The CDR3 DNA is TGTGCCAGCAGCCCGCAAGCGGGAGGGGGGGAGACCCAGTACTTC.

This rearrangement joins TRBV10-3 to TRBJ1-6, with D possibly matching TRBD1 (6 bases). There are 14 residues in the CDR3. V shed 6 bases and J shed 7 bases, with 13 bases lying between them. Germline V gene lookup returns CDR1 ENHRY and CDR2 SYGVKD. The CDR3 sequence: CAISRTELNSPLHF. For the CDR3, the DNA is TGTGCCATCAGCCGGACAGAACTGAATTCACCCCTCCACTTT.

The genes are TRBV3-1 (or the pseudogene TRBV3-2) and TRBJ1-1; D gene uncertain. This CDR3 is 14 amino acids long. Germline V lookup: CDR1 LGHDT, CDR2 YNNKEL (reference sequence). V was cut by 6 bases and J by 0 bases, with 11 bases left in between. CDR3 sequence: CASRDTFMNTEAFF. The CDR3 DNA reads TGTGCCAGCAGAGACACCTTCATGAACACTGAAGCTTTCTTT.